These 2 T cell receptor beta chains came from one sample sequenced in a study of T cells in women clearing cervical HPV infection. Assay: immunoSEQ multiplex PCR; the TCRdb copy retains only in-frame clones and omits some. This sample's table reports tens of thousands of clones. The sample taken for sequencing was blood buffy coat. These receptors originate from a woman aged 18 to 75 with a cervical HPV16 infection that either progressed to CIN3+ or cleared (not recorded which).

In regard to this clone: The missing CDR3 end, 3 residues past where the read stops, is filled in from the germline J gene. This chain joins TRBV7-8 and TRBJ2-7, with 10 nucleotides matching TRBD2. V trimming: 5 bases; J trimming: 3 bases; junction bases outside the gene matches: 7. This CDR3 contains 15 residues. The germline gives CDR1 SGHVS, CDR2 FQNEAQ. CDR3 sequence: CASSPERGGHYEQYF. The part of the CDR3 DNA that was read is TGTGCCAGCAGCCCGGAGCGGGGGGGACACTACGAG. The full variable domain, in which reference TRBV7-8 and TRBJ2-7 provide the parts outside the CDR3, is GAGVSQSPRYKVAKRGQDVALRCDPISGHVSLFWYQQALGQGPEFLTYFQNEAQLDKSGLPSDRFFAERPEGSVSTLKIQRTQQEDSAVYLCASSPERGGHYEQYFGPGTRLTVT.

A word on this clone: The CDR3 end is not reached by the read, which stops 3 residues before it; the germline J gene fills it in. This chain joins TRBV6-1 and TRBJ1-5; TRBD1 might be the D (5 bases). Germline V lookup: CDR1 MNHNS, CDR2 SASEGT. V was cut by 2 bases and J by 5 bases, with 19 bases left in between. The CDR3 runs to 17 residues. CDR3: CASSESAGGRTDQPQHF. The covered CDR3 bases are TGTGCCAGCAGTGAATCCGCGGGGGGTAGAACCGATCAGCCC.